This section outlines one T cell receptor (beta chain) sequence together with its context. The source of the sample is a study of blood T cell repertoires in COVID-19. Sequencing was performed with immunoSEQ multiplex PCR; in TCRdb, only in-frame clones are kept and a portion is missing. Altogether more than 90,000 clones are present, around 85% being singletons, with the ten largest covering 15% to 20%. CDR3 length: 14 residues. V dropped 6 bases and J dropped 2 bases, with 12 bases sitting between them. Germline assignment: CDR1 MNHEY and CDR2 SVGAGI. Seattle patient enrollment occurred during active infection, with longitudinal follow-up thereafter.

This receptor was taken from a woman aged 60-70 years with COVID-19, enrolled during active disease. Material: peripheral blood. V and J are TRBV6-5 and TRBJ2-3; tentative D call: TRBD2 (5 bases). The CDR3 here is CASRRPGITDTQYF. CDR3 nucleotide sequence: TGTGCCAGCAGGCGCCCCGGGATCACAGATACGCAGTATTTT.